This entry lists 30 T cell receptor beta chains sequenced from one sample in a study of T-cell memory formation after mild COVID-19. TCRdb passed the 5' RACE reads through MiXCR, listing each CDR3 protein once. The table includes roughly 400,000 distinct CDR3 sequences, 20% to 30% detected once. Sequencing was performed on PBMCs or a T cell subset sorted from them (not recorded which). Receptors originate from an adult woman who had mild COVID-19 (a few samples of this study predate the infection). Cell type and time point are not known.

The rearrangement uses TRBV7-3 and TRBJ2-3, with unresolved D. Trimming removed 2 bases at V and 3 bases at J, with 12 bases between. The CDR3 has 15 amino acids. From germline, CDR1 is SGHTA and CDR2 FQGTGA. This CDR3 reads CASSLGLGGTDTQYF. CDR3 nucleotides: TGTGCCAGCAGCTTAGGTCTCGGCGGAACAGATACGCAGTATTTT.

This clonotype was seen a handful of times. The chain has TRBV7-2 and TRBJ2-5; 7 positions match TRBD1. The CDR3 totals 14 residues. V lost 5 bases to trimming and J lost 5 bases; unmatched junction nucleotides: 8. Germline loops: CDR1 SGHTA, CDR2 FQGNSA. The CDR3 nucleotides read TGTGCCAGCAGCCCCGCACAGGGGAGCGAGACCCAGTACTTC. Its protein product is CASSPAQGSETQYF.

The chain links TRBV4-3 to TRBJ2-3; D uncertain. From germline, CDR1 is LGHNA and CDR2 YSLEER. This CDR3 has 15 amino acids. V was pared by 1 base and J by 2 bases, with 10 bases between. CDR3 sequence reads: CASSQVSGVTDTQYF. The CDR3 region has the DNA TGCGCCAGCAGCCAAGTCTCAGGAGTCACAGATACGCAGTATTTT.

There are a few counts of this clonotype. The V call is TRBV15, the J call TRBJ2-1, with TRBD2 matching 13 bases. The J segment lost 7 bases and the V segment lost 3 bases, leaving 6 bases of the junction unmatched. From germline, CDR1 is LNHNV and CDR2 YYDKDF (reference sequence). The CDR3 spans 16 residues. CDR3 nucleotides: TGTGCCACCAGCAGGAGGACTAGCGGGAGTCAGAATGAGCAGTTCTTC. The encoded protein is CATSRRTSGSQNEQFF.

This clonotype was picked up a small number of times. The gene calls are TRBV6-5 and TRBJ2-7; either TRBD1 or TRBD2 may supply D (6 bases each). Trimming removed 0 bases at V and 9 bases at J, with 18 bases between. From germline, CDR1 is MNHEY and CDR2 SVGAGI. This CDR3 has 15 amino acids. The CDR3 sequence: CASSYSTGAGGGQYF. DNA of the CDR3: TGTGCCAGCAGTTACTCGACTGGAGCCGGGGGCGGGCAGTACTTC.

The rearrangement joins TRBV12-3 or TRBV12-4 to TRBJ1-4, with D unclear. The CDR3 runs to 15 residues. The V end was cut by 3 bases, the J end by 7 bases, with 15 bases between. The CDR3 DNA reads TGTGCCAGCAGTTTGTCGGTAGGAAGGCGTGAAAAACTGTTTTTT. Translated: CASSLSVGRREKLFF.

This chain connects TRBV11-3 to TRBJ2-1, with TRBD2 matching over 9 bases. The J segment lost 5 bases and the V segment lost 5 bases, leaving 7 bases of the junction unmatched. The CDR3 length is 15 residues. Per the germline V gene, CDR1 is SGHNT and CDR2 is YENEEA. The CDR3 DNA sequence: TGTGCCAGCAGCCCCCGAGCGGGGGGCCACAATGAGCAGTTCTTC. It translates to CASSPRAGGHNEQFF.

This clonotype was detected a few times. This CDR3 is CASSQGGIRGNQPQHF. CDR3 in DNA: TGCGCCAGCAGTCAGGGCGGCATTCGGGGCAATCAGCCCCAGCATTTT. The chain carries TRBV23-1 and TRBJ1-5; D ambiguous. TRBV23-1 is given ORF status, its function remaining uncertain. The V end was cut by 3 bases, the J end by 2 bases, with 14 bases between. This CDR3 is 16 amino acids long.

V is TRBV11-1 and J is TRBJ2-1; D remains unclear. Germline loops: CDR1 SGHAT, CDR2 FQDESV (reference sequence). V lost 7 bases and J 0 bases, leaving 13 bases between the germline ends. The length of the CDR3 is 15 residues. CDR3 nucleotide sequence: TGTGCCAGCACCTCTGCACTTGGCTCCTACAATGAGCAGTTCTTC. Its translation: CASTSALGSYNEQFF.

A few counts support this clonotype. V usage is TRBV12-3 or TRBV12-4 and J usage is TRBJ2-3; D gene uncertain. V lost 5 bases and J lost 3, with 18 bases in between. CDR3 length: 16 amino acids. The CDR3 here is CASSPPGGERTDTQYF. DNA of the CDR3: TGTGCCAGCAGTCCTCCGGGTGGGGAACGGACAGATACGCAGTATTTT.

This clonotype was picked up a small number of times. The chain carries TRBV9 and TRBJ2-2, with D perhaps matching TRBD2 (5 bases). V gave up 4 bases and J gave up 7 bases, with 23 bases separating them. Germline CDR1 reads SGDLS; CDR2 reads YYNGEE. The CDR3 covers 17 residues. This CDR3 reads CASSPTAVMAPDGELFF. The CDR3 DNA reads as TGTGCCAGCAGCCCTACAGCGGTAATGGCCCCCGACGGGGAGCTGTTTTTT.

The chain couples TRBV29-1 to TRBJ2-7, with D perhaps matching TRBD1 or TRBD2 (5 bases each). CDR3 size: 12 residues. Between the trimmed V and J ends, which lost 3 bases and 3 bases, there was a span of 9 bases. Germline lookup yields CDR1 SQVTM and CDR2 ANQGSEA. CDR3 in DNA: TGCAGCGTTGATGGGACGGGCTACGAGCAGTACTTC. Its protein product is CSVDGTGYEQYF.

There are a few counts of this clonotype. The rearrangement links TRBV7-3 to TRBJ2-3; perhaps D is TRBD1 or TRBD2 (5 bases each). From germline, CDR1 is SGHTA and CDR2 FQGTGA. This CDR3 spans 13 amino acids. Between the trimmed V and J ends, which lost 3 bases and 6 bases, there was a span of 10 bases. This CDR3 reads CASSFGARDTQYF. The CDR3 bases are TGTGCCAGCAGCTTCGGGGCACGGGATACGCAGTATTTT.

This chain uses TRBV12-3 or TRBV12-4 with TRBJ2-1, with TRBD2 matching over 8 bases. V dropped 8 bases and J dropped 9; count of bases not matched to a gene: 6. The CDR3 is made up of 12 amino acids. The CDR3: CASRGGRSEQFF. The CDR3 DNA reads TGTGCCAGCCGAGGCGGGAGGTCTGAGCAGTTCTTC.

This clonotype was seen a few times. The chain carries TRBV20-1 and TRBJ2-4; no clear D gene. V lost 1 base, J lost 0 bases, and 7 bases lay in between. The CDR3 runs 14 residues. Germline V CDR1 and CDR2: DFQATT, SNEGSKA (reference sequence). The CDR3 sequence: CSARVPLAKNIQYF. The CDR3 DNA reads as TGCAGTGCTAGAGTGCCCCTAGCCAAAAACATTCAGTACTTC.

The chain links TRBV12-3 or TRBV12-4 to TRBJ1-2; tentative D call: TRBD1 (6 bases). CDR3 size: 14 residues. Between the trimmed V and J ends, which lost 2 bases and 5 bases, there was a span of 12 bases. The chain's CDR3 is CASSLLGRGYGYTF. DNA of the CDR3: TGTGCCAGCAGTTTATTGGGCAGGGGTTATGGCTACACCTTC.

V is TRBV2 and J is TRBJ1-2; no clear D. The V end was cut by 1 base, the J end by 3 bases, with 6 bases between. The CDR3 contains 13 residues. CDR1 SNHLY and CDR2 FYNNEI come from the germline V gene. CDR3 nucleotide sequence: TGTGCCAGCAGTGAAGGACATGACTATGGCTACACCTTC. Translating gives CASSEGHDYGYTF.

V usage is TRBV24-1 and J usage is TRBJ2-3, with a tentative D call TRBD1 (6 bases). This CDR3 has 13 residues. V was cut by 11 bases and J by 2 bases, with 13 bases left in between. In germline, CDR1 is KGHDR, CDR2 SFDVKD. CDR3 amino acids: CASAGDITDTQYF. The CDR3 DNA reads TGTGCCAGTGCAGGGGATATCACAGATACGCAGTATTTT.

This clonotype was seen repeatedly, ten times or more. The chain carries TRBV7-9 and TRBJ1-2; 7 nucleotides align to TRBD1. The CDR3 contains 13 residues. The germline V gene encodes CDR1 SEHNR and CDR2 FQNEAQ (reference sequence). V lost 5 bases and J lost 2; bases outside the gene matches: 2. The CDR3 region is CASSPRGNYGYTF. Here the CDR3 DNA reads TGTGCCAGCAGCCCCAGGGGGAACTATGGCTACACCTTC. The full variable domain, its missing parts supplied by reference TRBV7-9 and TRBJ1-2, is DTGVSQNPRHKITKRGQNVTFRCDPISEHNRLYWYRQTLGQGPEFLTYFQNEAQLEKSRLLSDRFSAERPKGSFSTLEIQRTEQGDSAMYLCASSPRGNYGYTFGSGTRLTVV.

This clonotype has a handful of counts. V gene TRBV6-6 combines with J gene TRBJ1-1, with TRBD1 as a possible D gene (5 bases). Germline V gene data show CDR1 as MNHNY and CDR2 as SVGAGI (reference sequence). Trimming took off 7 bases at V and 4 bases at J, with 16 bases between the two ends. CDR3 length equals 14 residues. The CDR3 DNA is TGTGCCAGCATCCCGGGACGGAGGATCACTGAAGCTTTCTTT. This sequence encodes CASIPGRRITEAFF.

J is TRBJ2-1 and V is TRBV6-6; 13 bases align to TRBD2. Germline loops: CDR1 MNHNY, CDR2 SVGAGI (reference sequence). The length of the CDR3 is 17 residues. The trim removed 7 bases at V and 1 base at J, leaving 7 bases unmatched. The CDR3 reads CASIVGTSGMSYNEQFF. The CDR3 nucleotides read TGTGCCAGCATCGTAGGGACTAGCGGGATGTCCTACAATGAGCAGTTCTTC.

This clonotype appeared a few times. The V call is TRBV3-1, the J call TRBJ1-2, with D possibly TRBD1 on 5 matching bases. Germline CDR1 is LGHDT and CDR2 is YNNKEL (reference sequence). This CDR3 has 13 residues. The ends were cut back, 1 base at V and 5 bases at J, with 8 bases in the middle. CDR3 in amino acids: CASSQVPGYGYTF. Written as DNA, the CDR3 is TGTGCCAGCAGCCAAGTGCCAGGGTATGGCTACACCTTC.

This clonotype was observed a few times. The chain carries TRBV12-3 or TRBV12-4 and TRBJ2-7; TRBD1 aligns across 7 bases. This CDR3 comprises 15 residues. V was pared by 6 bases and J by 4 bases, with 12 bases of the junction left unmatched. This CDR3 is CASSLTGASGYEQYF. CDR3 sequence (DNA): TGTGCCAGCAGCCTCACAGGGGCAAGTGGGTACGAGCAGTACTTC.

The DNA for the CDR3 is TGTGCCAGCAGCTTGGCAGGGGGGCCGTGGGATACGCAGTATTTT. Translation gives CASSLAGGPWDTQYF. J is TRBJ2-3 and V is TRBV5-6; a weak D match, TRBD1 (7 bases). The germline CDR1 and CDR2 sequences are SGHDT and YYEEEE. The CDR3 consists of 15 residues. The V gene lost 0 bases and the J gene lost 6 bases, with 14 bases spanning the gap.

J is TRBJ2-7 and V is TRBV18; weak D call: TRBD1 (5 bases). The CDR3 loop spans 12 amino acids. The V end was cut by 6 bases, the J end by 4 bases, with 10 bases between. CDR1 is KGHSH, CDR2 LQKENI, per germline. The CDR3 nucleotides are TGTGCCAGCTCTACAGGATTTTACGAGCAGTACTTC. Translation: CASSTGFYEQYF.

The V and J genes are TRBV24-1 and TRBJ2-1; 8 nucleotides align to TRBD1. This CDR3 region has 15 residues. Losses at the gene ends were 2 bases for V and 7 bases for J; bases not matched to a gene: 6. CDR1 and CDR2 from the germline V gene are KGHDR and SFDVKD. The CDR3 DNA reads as TGTGCCACCAGTGATTCAGGGGGCTATTGGAATGAGCAGTTCTTC. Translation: CATSDSGGYWNEQFF.

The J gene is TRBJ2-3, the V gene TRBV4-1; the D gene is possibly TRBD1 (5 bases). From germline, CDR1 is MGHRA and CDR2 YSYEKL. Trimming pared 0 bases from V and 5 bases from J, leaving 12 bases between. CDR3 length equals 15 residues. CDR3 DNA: TGCGCCAGCAGCCAAGAGGCAGGGTTTGGAGATACGCAGTATTTT. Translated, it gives CASSQEAGFGDTQYF.

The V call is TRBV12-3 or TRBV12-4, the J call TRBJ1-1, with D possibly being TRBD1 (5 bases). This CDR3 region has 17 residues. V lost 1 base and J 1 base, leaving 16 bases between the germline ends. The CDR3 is CASSLGGQGNPNTEAFF. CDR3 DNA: TGTGCCAGCAGTTTAGGGGGCCAGGGAAACCCGAACACTGAAGCTTTCTTT.

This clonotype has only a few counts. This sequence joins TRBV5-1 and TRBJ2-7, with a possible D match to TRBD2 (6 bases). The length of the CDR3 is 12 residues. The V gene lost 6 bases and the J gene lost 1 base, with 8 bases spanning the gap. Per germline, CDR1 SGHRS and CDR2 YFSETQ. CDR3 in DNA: TGCGCCAGCACGGGGACTTCCTACGAGCAGTACTTC. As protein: CASTGTSYEQYF.

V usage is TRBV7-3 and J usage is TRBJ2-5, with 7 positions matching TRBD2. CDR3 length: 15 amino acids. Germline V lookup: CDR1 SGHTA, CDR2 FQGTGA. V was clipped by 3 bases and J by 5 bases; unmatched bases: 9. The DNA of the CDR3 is TGTGCCAGCAGCTTCCAGGCTAGCGGAGAGGAGACCCAGTACTTC. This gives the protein CASSFQASGEETQYF.